This TCR beta chain was documented in a study of OX40 agonist ivuxolimab in advanced cancers. Study-level background: Patients received ivuxolimab, an agonistic anti-OX40 (CD134) antibody. Enrolled patients in dose escalation had cancers that were hepatocellular carcinoma, melanoma, renal cell or head and neck cancer. Prior anti-PD-1, anti-PD-L1 or anti-CTLA-4 therapy was allowed; approximately 41% had some. Overall study findings and caveats: Circulating CD4+ and CD8+ T cells showed clonal expansion by week 6 at 0.1 to 3.0 mg/kg.

Only in-frame clones appear in the TCRdb table, and some are missing; sequencing was by immunoSEQ multiplex PCR. The repertoire holds tens of thousands of clones, with about 76% as singletons. With respect to this clone: The target antigen is unknown. Germline and junction disagree at one end, which may indicate a read error.

The germline V gene encodes CDR1 MGHRA and CDR2 YSYEKL. This CDR3 has 15 residues. The sequencing here drew on CD4+ or CD8+ T cells sorted from blood, taken in a trial of the OX40 agonist ivuxolimab. This chain joins TRBV4-1 and TRBJ2-5; D is undetermined. The receptor comes from an adult with an advanced solid tumor such as melanoma, head and neck, liver or kidney cancer. The CDR3 DNA is TGTGCCAGCAGCCACCTCTTTTCATCCGGAGAGACCCAGTACTTC. This encodes CASSHLFSSGETQYF.